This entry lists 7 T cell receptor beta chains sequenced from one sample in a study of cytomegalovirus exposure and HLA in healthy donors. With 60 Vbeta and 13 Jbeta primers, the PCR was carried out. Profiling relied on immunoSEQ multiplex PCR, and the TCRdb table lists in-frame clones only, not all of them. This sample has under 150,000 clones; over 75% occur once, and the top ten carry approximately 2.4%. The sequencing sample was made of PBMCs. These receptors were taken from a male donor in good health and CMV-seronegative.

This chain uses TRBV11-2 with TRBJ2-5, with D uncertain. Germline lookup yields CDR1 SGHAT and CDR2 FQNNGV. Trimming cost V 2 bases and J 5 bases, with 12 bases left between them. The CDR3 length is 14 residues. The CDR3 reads CASSLSQFRETQYF. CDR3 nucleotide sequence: TGTGCCAGCAGCTTATCACAGTTCAGGGAGACCCAGTACTTC. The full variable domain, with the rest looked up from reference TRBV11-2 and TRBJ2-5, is EAGVAQSPRYKIIEKRQSVAFWCNPISGHATLYWYQQILGQGPKLLIQFQNNGVVDDSQLPKDRFSAERLKGVDSTLKIQPAKLEDSAVYLCASSLSQFRETQYFGPGTRLLVL.

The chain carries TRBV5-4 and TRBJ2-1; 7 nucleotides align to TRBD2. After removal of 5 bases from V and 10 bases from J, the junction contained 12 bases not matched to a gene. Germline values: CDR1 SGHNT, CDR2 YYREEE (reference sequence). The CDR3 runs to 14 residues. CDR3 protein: CASSFRGGKEEQFF. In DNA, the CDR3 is TGTGCCAGCAGTTTTAGGGGAGGGAAGGAGGAGCAGTTCTTC.

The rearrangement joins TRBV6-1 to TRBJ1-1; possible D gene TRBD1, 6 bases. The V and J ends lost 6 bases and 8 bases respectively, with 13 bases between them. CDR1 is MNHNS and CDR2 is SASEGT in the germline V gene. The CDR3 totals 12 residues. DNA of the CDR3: TGTGCCAGCAGAAGCAGGGGAGACGAAGCTTTCTTT. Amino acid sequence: CASRSRGDEAFF.

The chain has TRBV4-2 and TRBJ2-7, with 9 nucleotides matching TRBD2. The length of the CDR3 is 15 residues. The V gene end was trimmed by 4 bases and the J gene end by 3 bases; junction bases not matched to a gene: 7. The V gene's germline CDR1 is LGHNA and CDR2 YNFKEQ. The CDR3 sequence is CASSRVQAGGYEQYF. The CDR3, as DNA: TGTGCCAGCAGCCGGGTCCAAGCGGGAGGCTACGAGCAGTACTTC.

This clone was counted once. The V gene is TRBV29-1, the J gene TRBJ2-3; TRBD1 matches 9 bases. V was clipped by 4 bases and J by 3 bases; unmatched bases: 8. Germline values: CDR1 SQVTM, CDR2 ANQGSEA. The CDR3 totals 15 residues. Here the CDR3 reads CSVGLRGQGTDTQYF. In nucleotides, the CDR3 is TGCAGCGTTGGTTTAAGGGGACAGGGAACAGATACGCAGTATTTT.

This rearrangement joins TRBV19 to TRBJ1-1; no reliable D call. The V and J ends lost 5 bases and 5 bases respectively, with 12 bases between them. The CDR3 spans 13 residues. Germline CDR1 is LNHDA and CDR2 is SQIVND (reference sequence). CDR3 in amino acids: CASSSRPGTEAFF. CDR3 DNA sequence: TGTGCCAGTAGTTCCCGTCCGGGGACTGAAGCTTTCTTT. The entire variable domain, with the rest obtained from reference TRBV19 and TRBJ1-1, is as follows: DGGITQSPKYLFRKEGQNVTLSCEQNLNHDAMYWYRQDPGQGLRLIYYSQIVNDFQKGDIAEGYSVSREKKESFPLTVTSAQKNPTAFYLCASSSRPGTEAFFGQGTRLTVV.

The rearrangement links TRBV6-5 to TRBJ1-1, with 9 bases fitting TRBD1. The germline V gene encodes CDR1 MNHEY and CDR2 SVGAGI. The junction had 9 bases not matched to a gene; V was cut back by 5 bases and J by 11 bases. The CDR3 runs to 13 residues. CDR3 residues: CASSPGTGRKAFF. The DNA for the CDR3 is TGTGCCAGCAGTCCCGGGACAGGGCGTAAGGCTTTCTTT.